These 17 T cell receptor beta chains share one sample of origin, sequenced in a study of early T cells in non-severe SARS-CoV-2 infection. MiXCR was run by TCRdb on the 5' RACE reads, yielding one entry per CDR3 protein. The sample contains tens of thousands of distinct CDR3 sequences, about 3% of which appear only once. The sequenced sample was whole blood. The source of these receptors is an adult who was a healthcare worker with PCR-confirmed SARS-CoV-2 infection or an uninfected control (not recorded which).

This clonotype was seen at least ten times. The chain uses TRBV7-3 and TRBJ2-1; TRBD2 matches 11 bases. The CDR3 runs 14 residues. With 5 bases clipped from V and 9 bases from J, the junction kept 6 bases outside the gene matches. Germline values: CDR1 SGHTA, CDR2 FQGTGA. The CDR3 region has the DNA TGTGCCAGCAGCCCGGGACTAGCGGCACCTGAGCAGTTCTTC. This sequence encodes CASSPGLAAPEQFF.

This clonotype has a count of ten or more. The chain employs TRBV3-2 and TRBJ1-6. TRBV3-2 is flagged as a pseudogene. The CDR3 is 14 amino acids. CDR3 sequence reads: CASSQDYYNSPLHF. CDR3 bases: TGTGCCAGCAGCCAAGACTACTATAATTCACCCCTCCACTTT.

This clonotype was picked up many times. The chain has TRBV6-5 and TRBJ1-2, with D possibly TRBD1 on 5 matching bases. V was pared by 6 bases and J by 4 bases, with 12 bases between. The CDR3 is made up of 13 amino acids. The V gene's germline CDR1 is MNHEY and CDR2 SVGAGI. CDR3 in amino acids: CASRAPTVYGYTF. The CDR3 DNA sequence: TGTGCCAGCAGGGCTCCGACAGTCTATGGCTACACCTTC.

This clonotype was detected many times. The rearrangement uses TRBV2 and TRBJ2-3, with D possibly being TRBD2 (6 bases). V lost 7 bases, J lost 4 bases, and 18 bases lay in between. Germline CDR1 is SNHLY and CDR2 is FYNNEI. This CDR3 is 15 amino acids long. CDR3: CASTPGLPAPDTQYF. CDR3 DNA: TGTGCCAGCACCCCGGGACTCCCGGCCCCAGATACGCAGTATTTT.

The chain combines TRBV15 with TRBJ2-1; 9 bases agree with TRBD1. This CDR3 contains 15 residues. Unmatched junction bases numbered 3, after V lost 0 bases and J lost 6 bases. The V gene's germline CDR1 is LNHNV and CDR2 YYDKDF (reference sequence). CDR3 protein: CATSRDRDRVNEQFF. CDR3 bases: TGTGCCACCAGCAGAGATCGGGACAGGGTCAATGAGCAGTTCTTC.

The sample holds many counts of this clonotype. The V gene is TRBV28, the J gene TRBJ2-1; 10 positions agree with TRBD2. The V and J ends lost 3 bases and 7 bases, in that order; junction bases with no gene match: 6. This CDR3 comprises 15 residues. Germline V gene data show CDR1 as MDHEN and CDR2 as SYDVKM. The CDR3 DNA reads TGTGCCAGCAGTTTGACACTAGCGGGGAGGAATGAGCAGTTCTTC. Protein: CASSLTLAGRNEQFF.

This clonotype has a count of ten or more. V is TRBV5-1 and J is TRBJ2-6; no definite D call. The V end was cut by 5 bases, the J end by 4 bases, with 13 bases between. This CDR3 is built from 15 residues. In germline, CDR1 is SGHRS, CDR2 YFSETQ. DNA of the CDR3: TGCGCCAGCAGGGGCCCATCGATCGGGGCCAACGTCCTGACTTTC. It encodes CASRGPSIGANVLTF.

This clonotype was seen repeatedly, ten times or more. The chain is built from TRBV4-1 and TRBJ2-1; 11 bases match TRBD2. The CDR3 runs 18 residues. With V trimmed by 1 base and J by 0 bases, 5 bases remained unmatched. The germline CDR1 and CDR2 sequences are MGHRA and YSYEKL. The CDR3 nucleotides are TGCGCCAGCAGCCAAGGACTAGCGGGGATCTTCTCCTACAATGAGCAGTTCTTC. Translated, it gives CASSQGLAGIFSYNEQFF.

This clonotype was found many times. The V call is TRBV19, the J call TRBJ1-2; D is possibly TRBD1 (5 bases). Germline lookup yields CDR1 LNHDA and CDR2 SQIVND (reference sequence). V lost 0 bases and J 6 bases, leaving 14 bases between the germline ends. CDR3 length equals 15 residues. The CDR3 DNA reads TGTGCCAGTAGTATAGATCATAAGCGGGACGATGGCTACACCTTC. It translates to CASSIDHKRDDGYTF.

This clonotype was recorded at least ten times. V usage is TRBV5-1 and J usage is TRBJ1-2, with a possible D match to TRBD1 (5 bases). This CDR3 contains 15 residues. Germline V CDR1 and CDR2: SGHRS, YFSETQ. V was trimmed by 0 bases and J by 4 bases, leaving 13 bases between them. CDR3 residues: CASSLAETDPYGYTF. CDR3 sequence (DNA): TGCGCCAGCAGCTTGGCTGAGACAGACCCCTATGGCTACACCTTC.

This clonotype was counted ten times or more. The chain employs TRBV6-6 and TRBJ1-6; tentative D call: TRBD1 (5 bases). The CDR3 covers 20 residues. Trimming took off 7 bases at V and 0 bases at J, with 25 bases between the two ends. Germline CDR1 reads MNHNY; CDR2 reads SVGAGI (reference sequence). This chain's CDR3 is CASNQRYPGPRSSYNSPLHF. CDR3 DNA: TGTGCCAGCAACCAAAGGTATCCGGGACCGCGTAGCTCCTATAATTCACCCCTCCACTTT.

In its sample, this clonotype was seen many times. The rearrangement joins TRBV7-8 to TRBJ2-2; 11 bases map to TRBD2. CDR1 and CDR2 from the germline V gene are SGHVS and FQNEAQ. The V segment lost 6 bases and the J segment 1 base; nucleotides outside the gene matches: 4. This CDR3 has 16 amino acids. The CDR3 spells CASRASGGMNTGELFF. The CDR3 nucleotides are TGTGCCAGCAGGGCTAGCGGGGGGATGAACACCGGGGAGCTGTTTTTT.

This clonotype was detected ten times or more. The chain links TRBV25-1 to TRBJ2-2; tentatively, D is TRBD1 (5 bases). V gave up 3 bases and J gave up 5 bases, with 16 bases separating them. CDR1 is MGHDK, CDR2 SYGVNS, per germline. This CDR3 is built from 16 residues. The CDR3 DNA is TGTGCCAGCAGTGACGGCAGGGCTAAGATTACCGGGGAGCTGTTTTTT. Its protein is CASSDGRAKITGELFF. The whole variable domain, remainder taken from reference TRBV25-1 and TRBJ2-2, is EADIYQTPRYLVIGTGKKITLECSQTMGHDKMYWYQQDPGMELHLIHYSYGVNSTEKGDLSSESTVSRIRTEHFPLTLESARPSHTSQYLCASSDGRAKITGELFFGEGSRLTVL.

At least ten counts were recorded for this clonotype. This chain links TRBV18 with TRBJ1-2; D gene unclear. Trimming removed 3 bases from V and 3 bases from J, with 11 bases in between. Germline CDR1 KGHSH, CDR2 LQKENI. The length of the CDR3 is 14 residues. CDR3 DNA sequence: TGTGCCAGCTCACCCAGGAGCCCCTACTATGGCTACACCTTC. Translated: CASSPRSPYYGYTF.

In its sample, this clonotype was seen many times. DNA for the CDR3: TGTGCCAGCAGCGTCCGGCCCGGGACAGGGTCCGAGACCCAGTACTTC. Encoded protein: CASSVRPGTGSETQYF. The rearrangement uses TRBV9 and TRBJ2-5; TRBD1 agrees at 9 bases. CDR1 and CDR2 from the germline V gene are SGDLS and YYNGEE. The CDR3 consists of 16 residues. V lost 2 bases and J lost 5; bases outside the gene matches: 10.

This clonotype has at least ten counts. The CDR3 spells CAISQTSGLAGGDTQYF. The CDR3 nucleotides read TGTGCCATCAGTCAGACTTCGGGACTAGCGGGGGGAGATACGCAGTATTTT. The chain employs TRBV10-3 and TRBJ2-3, with 15 bases lining up with TRBD2. The CDR3 has 17 amino acids. Germline loops: CDR1 ENHRY, CDR2 SYGVKD. With 5 bases clipped from V and 5 bases from J, the junction kept 8 bases outside the gene matches.

In its sample, this clonotype was seen many times. The rearrangement joins TRBV2 to TRBJ2-3; D is perhaps TRBD1 (6 bases). With 5 bases removed from V and 0 bases from J, the gap between germline ends came to 12 bases. The CDR3 is 15 residues long. The germline CDR1 and CDR2 sequences are SNHLY and FYNNEI. The CDR3 protein is CASSPEGGSTDTQYF. Here the CDR3 DNA reads TGTGCCAGCAGTCCCGAAGGGGGTAGCACAGATACGCAGTATTTT. The full variable domain, completed using reference TRBV2 and TRBJ2-3, is EPEVTQTPSHQVTQMGQEVILRCVPISNHLYFYWYRQILGQKVEFLVSFYNNEISEKSEIFDDQFSVERPDGSNFTLKIRSTKLEDSAMYFCASSPEGGSTDTQYFGPGTRLTVL.